This TCR beta chain was observed in a study of OX40 agonist ivuxolimab in advanced cancers. Study-wide background: Patients received intravenous ivuxolimab every 2 weeks at 0.01 to 10 mg/kg.

By sample fraction, this clone is medium-sized. Method: immunoSEQ multiplex PCR; TCRdb's copy keeps in-frame clones and lacks some. The sample includes around 35,000 clones, about 90% of them seen just once. The CDR3 sequence is 16 residues long. V was clipped by 0 bases and J by 6 bases; unmatched bases: 1. CDR1 and CDR2 from the germline V gene are MRHNA and SNTAGT. Patients were excluded for autoimmune disease history or systemic immunosuppression. Sequenced material: CD4+ or CD8+ T cells sorted from blood, taken in a trial of the OX40 agonist ivuxolimab. The rearrangement links TRBV6-4 to TRBJ2-1, with 14 bases identical to TRBD2. The clonotype originates from an adult with an advanced solid tumor such as melanoma, head and neck, liver or kidney cancer. CDR3 in DNA: TGTGCCAGCAGTGACTCGACTAGCGGGGGGGCCAATGAGCAGTTCTTC. Translating it yields CASSDSTSGGANEQFF.